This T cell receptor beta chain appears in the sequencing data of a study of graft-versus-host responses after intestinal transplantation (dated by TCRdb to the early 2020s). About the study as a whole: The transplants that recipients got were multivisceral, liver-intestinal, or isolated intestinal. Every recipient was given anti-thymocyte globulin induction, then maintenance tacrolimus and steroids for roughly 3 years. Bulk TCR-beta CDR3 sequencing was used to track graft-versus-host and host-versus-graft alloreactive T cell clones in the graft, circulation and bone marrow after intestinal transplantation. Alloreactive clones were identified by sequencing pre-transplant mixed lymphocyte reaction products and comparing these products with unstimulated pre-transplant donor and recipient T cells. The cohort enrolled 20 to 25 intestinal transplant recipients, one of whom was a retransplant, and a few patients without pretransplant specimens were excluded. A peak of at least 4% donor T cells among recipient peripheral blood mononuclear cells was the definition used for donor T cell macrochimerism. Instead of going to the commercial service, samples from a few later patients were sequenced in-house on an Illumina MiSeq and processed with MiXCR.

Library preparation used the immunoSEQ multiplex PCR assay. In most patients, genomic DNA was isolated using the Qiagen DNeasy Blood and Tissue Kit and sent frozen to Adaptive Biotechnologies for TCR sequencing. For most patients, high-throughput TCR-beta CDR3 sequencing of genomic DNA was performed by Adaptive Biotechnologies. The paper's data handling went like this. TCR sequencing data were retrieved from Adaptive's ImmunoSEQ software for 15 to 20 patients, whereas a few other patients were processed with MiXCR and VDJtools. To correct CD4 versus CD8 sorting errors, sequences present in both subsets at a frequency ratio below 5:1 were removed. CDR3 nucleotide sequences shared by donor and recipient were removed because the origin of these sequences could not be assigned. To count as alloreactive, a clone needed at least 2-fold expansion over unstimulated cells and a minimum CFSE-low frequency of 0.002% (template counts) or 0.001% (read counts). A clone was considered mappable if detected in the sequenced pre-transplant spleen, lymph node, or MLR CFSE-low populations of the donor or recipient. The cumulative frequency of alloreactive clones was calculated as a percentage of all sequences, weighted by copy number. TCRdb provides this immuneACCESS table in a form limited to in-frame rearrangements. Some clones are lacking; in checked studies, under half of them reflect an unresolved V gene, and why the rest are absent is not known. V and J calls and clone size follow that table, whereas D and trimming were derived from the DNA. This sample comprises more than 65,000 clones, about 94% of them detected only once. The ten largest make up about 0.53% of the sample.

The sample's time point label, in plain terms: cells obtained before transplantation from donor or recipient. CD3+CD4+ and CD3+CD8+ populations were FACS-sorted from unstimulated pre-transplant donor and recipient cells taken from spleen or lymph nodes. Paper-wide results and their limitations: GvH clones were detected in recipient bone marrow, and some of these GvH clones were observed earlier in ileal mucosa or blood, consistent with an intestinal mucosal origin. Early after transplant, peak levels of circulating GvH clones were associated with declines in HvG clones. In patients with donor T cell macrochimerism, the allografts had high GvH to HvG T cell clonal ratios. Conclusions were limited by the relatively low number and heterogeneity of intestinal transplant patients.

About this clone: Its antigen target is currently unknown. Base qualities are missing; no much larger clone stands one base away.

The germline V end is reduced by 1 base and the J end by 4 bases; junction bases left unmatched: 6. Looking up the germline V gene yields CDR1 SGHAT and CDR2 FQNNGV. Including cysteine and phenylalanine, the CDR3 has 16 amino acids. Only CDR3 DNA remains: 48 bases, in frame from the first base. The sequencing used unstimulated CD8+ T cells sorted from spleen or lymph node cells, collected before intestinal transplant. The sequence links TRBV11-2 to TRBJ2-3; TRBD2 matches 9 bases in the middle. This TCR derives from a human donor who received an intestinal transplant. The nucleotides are TGTGCCAGCAGCTTAGTGCCTAGCGGGGTGGCAGATACGCAGTATTTT. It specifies CASSLVPSGVADTQYF.